The rows below give T cell receptor beta chains drawn from one sample of a study of cytomegalovirus exposure and HLA in healthy donors. Using immunoSEQ multiplex PCR, the repertoire was profiled, and TCRdb retains in-frame clones only, with some absent. The table includes tens of thousands of clones, roughly 69% detected once. Sequencing input: PBMCs. Receptors were obtained from a man aged 25 to 40 in good health and CMV-seronegative. The CDR3 runs from the conserved cysteine through the conserved F or W. The order of the fields is J gene, clone size, D gene, V gene, CDR3 protein, CDR3 DNA. A D gene is named only where the DNA matches it firmly. For some rows the clone size is stated as once, few or many, or as a class when expanded; others skip it.

>TRBJ1-1|.|.|TRBV6-5
CASRKTVDTEAFF
TGTGCCAGCAGGAAAACAGTGGACACTGAAGCTTTCTTT
>TRBJ1-1|.|.|TRBV14
CASSPRVGGTEAFF
TGTGCCAGCAGCCCGAGGGTTGGTGGCACTGAAGCTTTCTTT
>TRBJ2-4|.|.|TRBV6-6
CASSLAGLQYF
TGTGCCAGCAGTCTAGCCGGACTTCAGTACTTC
>TRBJ2-1|.|.|TRBV5-1
CASSLDRNEQFF
TGCGCCAGCAGCCTCGACAGGAACGAGCAGTTCTTC
>TRBJ1-1|.|.|TRBV4-2
CASSQDSEFEAFF
TGTGCCAGCAGCCAAGATTCGGAGTTTGAAGCTTTCTTT
>TRBJ1-6|.|.|TRBV7-6
CASREHENGGSPLHF
TGTGCCAGCAGAGAGCACGAGAACGGGGGTTCACCCCTCCACTTT
>TRBJ2-3|.|TRBD2|TRBV6-5
CASSPGGGGDTQYF
TGTGCCAGCAGTCCGGGGGGGGGAGGAGATACGCAGTATTTT
>TRBJ2-2|.|.|TRBV6-5
CASSYQGGANTGELFF
TGTGCCAGCAGTTATCAGGGGGGAGCTAACACCGGGGAGCTGTTTTTT
>TRBJ1-2|.|.|TRBV29-1
CSVVQVDFFSGYTF
TGCAGCGTTGTCCAGGTGGATTTCTTTTCTGGCTACACCTTC
>TRBJ2-7|.|.|TRBV29-1
CSVVGGTLGYEQYF
TGCAGCGTTGTAGGAGGGACCCTCGGCTACGAGCAGTACTTC
>TRBJ2-3|.|TRBD2|TRBV7-7
CASSLGLAADTQYF
TGTGCTAGCAGCTTAGGACTAGCGGCGGATACGCAGTATTTT
>TRBJ2-7|.|TRBD1|TRBV14
CATHPWTGDDERYF
TGTGCCACCCATCCTTGGACAGGGGACGACGAGCGGTACTTC
>TRBJ1-2|.|TRBD1|TRBV4-3
CASSQDRTGVLGYTF
TGCGCCAGCAGCCAAGATAGGACAGGGGTTCTCGGCTACACCTTC
>TRBJ1-5|few|.|TRBV15
CATSRDLGAEPQHF
TGTGCCACCAGCAGAGATCTGGGGGCAGAGCCCCAGCATTTT
>TRBJ1-3|few|TRBD1|TRBV4-2
CASSQDGDRSSGNTIYF
TGTGCCAGCAGCCAAGATGGGGACAGAAGCTCTGGAAACACCATATATTTT
>TRBJ1-2|few|.|TRBV9
CASSATNYGYTF
TGTGCCAGCAGCGCAACAAACTATGGCTACACCTTC
>TRBJ2-7|.|.|TRBV7-6
CASSLGGGLYYEQYF
TGTGCCAGCAGCTTAGGGGGAGGCTTATACTACGAGCAGTACTTC
>TRBJ1-1|.|TRBD1|TRBV5-1
CASSTGQGATEAFF
TGCGCCAGCAGCACAGGACAGGGGGCAACTGAAGCTTTCTTT
>TRBJ1-5|.|.|TRBV6-5
CASSFGGFQPQHF
TGTGCCAGCAGTTTCGGAGGGTTTCAGCCCCAGCATTTT
>TRBJ1-4|.|TRBD1|TRBV27
CASRTNPGQGSSRAAEKLFF
TGTGCCAGCAGGACCAACCCGGGACAGGGCTCATCCAGAGCTGCGGAAAAACTGTTTTTT
>TRBJ2-3|.|.|TRBV5-1
CACHPGLDTTTDTQYF
TGCGCCTGCCACCCGGGCCTGGACACGACCACAGATACGCAGTATTTT
>TRBJ1-1|.|TRBD1|TRBV5-4
CASSAQTGFDTEAFF
TGTGCCAGCAGCGCCCAGACAGGGTTCGACACTGAAGCTTTCTTT
>TRBJ2-7|.|.|TRBV5-1
CASSLSTGSGEQYF
TGCGCCAGCAGCTTGTCTACAGGGTCCGGCGAGCAGTACTTC
>TRBJ1-5|once|.|TRBV28
CASSPRVSDTSNQPQHF
TGTGCCAGCAGCCCCCGAGTGTCAGACACAAGCAATCAGCCCCAGCATTTT
>TRBJ2-3|.|TRBD2|TRBV4-1
CASSPGLAGDDTQYF
TGCGCCAGCAGCCCGGGACTAGCGGGGGATGATACGCAGTATTTT
>TRBJ1-4|.|TRBD1|TRBV6-1
CASSESAGQGGEKLFF
TGTGCCAGCAGTGAAAGCGCCGGACAGGGGGGCGAAAAACTGTTTTTT
>TRBJ2-7|.|TRBD1|TRBV28
CASSLTQGPEQYF
TGTGCCAGCAGCCTCACACAGGGGCCCGAGCAGTACTTC
>TRBJ2-7|.|.|TRBV7-2
CASSTEGASYEQYF
TGTGCCAGCAGCACCGAGGGAGCGTCCTACGAGCAGTACTTC
>TRBJ1-2|few|TRBD1|TRBV6-5
CASSLDRVGGYTF
TGTGCCAGCAGCCTCGACAGGGTGGGTGGCTACACCTTC
>TRBJ2-3|.|.|TRBV6-4
CASSDSQGTDTQYF
TGTGCCAGCAGTGACTCTCAGGGAACAGATACGCAGTATTTT
>TRBJ1-1|few|TRBD1|TRBV5-4
CASSLFGQGMNTEAFF
TGTGCCAGCAGCTTGTTCGGACAGGGCATGAACACTGAAGCTTTCTTT
>TRBJ1-1|few|TRBD1|TRBV2
CASTRDRGDTEAFF
TGTGCCAGCACCCGGGACAGGGGAGACACTGAAGCTTTCTTT
>TRBJ2-1|.|.|TRBV6-5
CASRTTGPYNEQFF
TGTGCCAGCAGGACGACAGGACCTTACAATGAGCAGTTCTTC
>TRBJ1-2|few|.|TRBV7-2
CASSLGPLNYGYTF
TGTGCCAGCAGCTTAGGTCCCCTTAACTATGGCTACACCTTC
>TRBJ2-1|.|TRBD1|TRBV6-1
CASNRGQGNEQFF
TGTGCCAGCAACAGGGGGCAGGGTAATGAGCAGTTCTTC
>TRBJ2-6|.|TRBD1|TRBV5-4
CASSPPGTGSAGANVLTF
TGTGCCAGCAGCCCCCCCGGGACAGGGTCAGCGGGGGCCAACGTCCTGACTTTC
>TRBJ2-1|.|TRBD1|TRBV25-1
CASSEGQGNNEQFF
TGTGCCAGCAGTGAGGGACAGGGAAACAATGAGCAGTTCTTC
>TRBJ1-2|few|TRBD1|TRBV23-1
CASTTERDRGTYGYTF
TGCGCCAGCACTACAGAAAGGGACAGGGGCACCTATGGCTACACCTTC
>TRBJ1-1|.|TRBD1|TRBV6-5
CASRLGGQGGTEAFF
TGTGCCAGCAGGCTAGGGGGACAGGGGGGGACTGAAGCTTTCTTT
>TRBJ2-3|.|.|TRBV9
CASSVVVEGDTQYF
TGTGCCAGCAGCGTAGTAGTGGAGGGAGATACGCAGTATTTT
>TRBJ2-3|.|TRBD1|TRBV10-1
CASQEGTGDTDTQYF
TGCGCCAGTCAAGAAGGGACAGGGGACACAGATACGCAGTATTTT
>TRBJ1-2|.|.|TRBV5-6
CASSWALGYTF
TGTGCCAGCAGCTGGGCCTTGGGCTACACCTTC
>TRBJ1-2|few|TRBD1|TRBV27
CASSPQGGYGYTF
TGTGCCAGCAGTCCTCAGGGGGGCTATGGCTACACCTTC
>TRBJ1-1|.|.|TRBV11-2
CASRPGRGNTEAFF
TGTGCCAGCAGGCCAGGGCGGGGGAACACTGAAGCTTTCTTT
>TRBJ2-7|.|.|TRBV6-5
CASRGGRGSYEQYF
TGTGCCAGCCGAGGGGGACGAGGGTCCTACGAGCAGTACTTC
>TRBJ2-3|.|TRBD2|TRBV4-2
CASSQVRSSGLSLYF
TGTGCCAGCAGCCAAGTACGGTCTAGCGGTCTTTCACTGTATTTT
>TRBJ2-7|.|TRBD2|TRBV4-2
CASSQDVRGATSYEQYF
TGTGCCAGCAGCCAAGACGTGCGGGGGGCCACATCCTACGAGCAGTACTTC
>TRBJ2-3|.|TRBD2|TRBV4-1
CASSVGRDTDTQYF
TGCGCCAGCAGCGTCGGGAGGGACACAGATACGCAGTATTTT
>TRBJ1-5|.|.|TRBV9
CASSVAVNQPQHF
TGTGCCAGCAGCGTCGCAGTCAATCAGCCCCAGCATTTT